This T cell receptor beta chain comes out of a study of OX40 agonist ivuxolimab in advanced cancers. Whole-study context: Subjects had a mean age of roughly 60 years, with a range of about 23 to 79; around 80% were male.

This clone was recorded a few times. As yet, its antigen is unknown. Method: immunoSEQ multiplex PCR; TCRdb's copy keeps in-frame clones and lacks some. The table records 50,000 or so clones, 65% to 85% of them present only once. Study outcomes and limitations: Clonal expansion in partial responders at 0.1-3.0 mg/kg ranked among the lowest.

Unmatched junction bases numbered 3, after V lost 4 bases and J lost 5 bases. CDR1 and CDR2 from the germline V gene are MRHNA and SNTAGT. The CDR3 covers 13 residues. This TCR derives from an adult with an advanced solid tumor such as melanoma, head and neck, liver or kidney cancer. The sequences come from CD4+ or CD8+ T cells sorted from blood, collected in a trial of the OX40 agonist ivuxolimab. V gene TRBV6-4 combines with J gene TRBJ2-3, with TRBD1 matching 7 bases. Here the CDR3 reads CASSGQGGDTQYF. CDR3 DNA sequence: TGTGCCAGCAGTGGACAGGGTGGAGATACGCAGTATTTT.